This is a list of T cell receptor beta chains from one sample in a study of blood T cell repertoires in COVID-19. The protocol was immunoSEQ multiplex PCR, while the TCRdb copy is restricted to in-frame clones and leaves out a portion. The data show about 70,000 clones, roughly 80% seen once. The sample taken for sequencing was peripheral blood. These receptors were obtained from a woman aged 55-69 years with acute or convalescent COVID-19. Each CDR3 is given with its conserved first and last residue. D genes are given only for firm matches. A row's size may be missing; if present it is once, few, many or a size class.

TRBV18	.	TRBJ1-3	.	TGTGCCAGCTCACCACCATCCAGGGATTTTAACACCATATATTTT	CASSPPSRDFNTIYF
TRBV7-3	TRBD2	TRBJ2-3	.	TGTGCCAGCAGCCTAGCGGGAGGAGACACAGATACGCAGTATTTT	CASSLAGGDTDTQYF
TRBV7-6	.	TRBJ2-1	.	TGTGCCAGCAGCTTACAAACTAGCTATGAGCAGTTCTTC	CASSLQTSYEQFF
TRBV30	TRBD1	TRBJ1-4	.	TGTGCCTGGAGAAAACAGGGGAGTAGTGAAAAACTGTTTTTT	CAWRKQGSSEKLFF
TRBV5-4	.	TRBJ2-3	.	TGTGCCAGCAGCTTGGTAGCGGTTGGTGGCACAGATACGCAGTATTTT	CASSLVAVGGTDTQYF
TRBV5-1	.	TRBJ1-5	.	TGCGCCAGCAGCTTGGAGCCGGGTGGGGACTATCAGCCCCAGCATTTT	CASSLEPGGDYQPQHF
TRBV4-1	.	TRBJ1-3	.	TGCGCCAGCAGCCAAGATCCCGCGTATGGAAACACCATATATTTT	CASSQDPAYGNTIYF
TRBV5-5	TRBD1	TRBJ1-1	.	TGTGCCAGCAGCTTAAGGACAGGGGGTAAGAACACTGAAGCTTTCTTT	CASSLRTGGKNTEAFF
TRBV27	TRBD1	TRBJ1-6	.	TGTGCCAGCAGTTCGGGACAGGGGGGAAGCTCCTATAATTCACCCCTCCACTTT	CASSSGQGGSSYNSPLHF
TRBV4-2	.	TRBJ1-5	.	TGTGCCGGTAGCGGGGCGACTCATCAGCCCCAGCATTTT	CAGSGATHQPQHF
TRBV28	TRBD1	TRBJ1-2	.	TGTGCCATACGAGGGGACAGGGGGGGGTATGGCTACACCTTC	CAIRGDRGGYGYTF
TRBV27	TRBD1	TRBJ1-2	.	TGTGCCAGCAGTCGAACCTGGGACAGCTCGGCGGGCTACACCTTC	CASSRTWDSSAGYTF
TRBV14	.	TRBJ2-3	.	TGTGCCAGCAGCCAAACTAAACGGCGCACAGATACGCAGTATTTT	CASSQTKRRTDTQYF
TRBV12-2	.	TRBJ2-1	.	TGTGCAAGTCGCTTAGAGGCTAGCGGGCCCCTGTTCTTC	CASRLEASGPLFF
TRBV6-1	.	TRBJ1-1	.	TGTGCCAGCAGTGAACGTCCAGGGACTGAAGCTTTCTTT	CASSERPGTEAFF
TRBV5-1	.	TRBJ2-5	.	TGCGCCAGCAGCAGATTAAGCGGAGAGACCCAGTACTTC	CASSRLSGETQYF
TRBV7-8	TRBD2	TRBJ2-1	.	TGTGCCAGCAGCTTAGTCTCCGTAACTAGCGGGGACGGGGGGCAGTTCTTC	CASSLVSVTSGDGGQFF
TRBV7-2	TRBD2	TRBJ2-5	once	TGTGCCAGCAGCTCGACCTGGACTAGTAGGAGAGAGACCCAGTACTTC	CASSSTWTSRRETQYF